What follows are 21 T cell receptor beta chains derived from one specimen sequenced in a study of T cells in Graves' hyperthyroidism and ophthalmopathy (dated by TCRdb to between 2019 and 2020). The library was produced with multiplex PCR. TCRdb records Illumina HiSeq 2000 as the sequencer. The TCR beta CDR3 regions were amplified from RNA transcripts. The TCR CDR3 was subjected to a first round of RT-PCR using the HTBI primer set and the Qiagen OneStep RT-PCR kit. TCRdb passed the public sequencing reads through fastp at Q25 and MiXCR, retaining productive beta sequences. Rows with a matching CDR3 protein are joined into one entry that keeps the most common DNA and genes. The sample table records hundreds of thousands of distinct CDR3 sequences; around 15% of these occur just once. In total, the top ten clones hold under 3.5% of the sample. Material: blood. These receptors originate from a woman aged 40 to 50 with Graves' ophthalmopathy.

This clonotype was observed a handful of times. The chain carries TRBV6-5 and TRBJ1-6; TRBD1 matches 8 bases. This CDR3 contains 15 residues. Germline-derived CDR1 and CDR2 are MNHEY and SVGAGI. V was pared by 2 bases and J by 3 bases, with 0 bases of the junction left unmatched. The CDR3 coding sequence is TGTGCCAGCAGTTACGACAGGGGCTATAATTCACCCCTCCACTTT. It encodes CASSYDRGYNSPLHF.

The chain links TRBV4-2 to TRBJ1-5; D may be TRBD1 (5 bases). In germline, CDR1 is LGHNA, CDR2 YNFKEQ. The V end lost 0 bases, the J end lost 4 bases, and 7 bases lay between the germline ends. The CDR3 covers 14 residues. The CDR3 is CASSQDWGNQPQHF. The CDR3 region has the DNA TGTGCCAGCAGCCAAGATTGGGGGAATCAGCCCCAGCATTTT.

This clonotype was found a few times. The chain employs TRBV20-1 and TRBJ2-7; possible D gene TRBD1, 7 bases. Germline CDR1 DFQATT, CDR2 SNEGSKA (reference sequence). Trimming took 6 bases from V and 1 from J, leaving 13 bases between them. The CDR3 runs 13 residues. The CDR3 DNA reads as TGCAGTGCCAGGGGGGACAGTTCCTACGAGCAGTACTTC. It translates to CSARGDSSYEQYF.

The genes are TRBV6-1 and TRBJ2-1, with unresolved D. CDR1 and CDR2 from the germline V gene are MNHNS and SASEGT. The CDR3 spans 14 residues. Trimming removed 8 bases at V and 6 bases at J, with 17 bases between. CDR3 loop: CASSTLSGLNEQFF. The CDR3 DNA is TGTGCCAGCTCAACATTGTCCGGGCTCAATGAGCAGTTCTTC.

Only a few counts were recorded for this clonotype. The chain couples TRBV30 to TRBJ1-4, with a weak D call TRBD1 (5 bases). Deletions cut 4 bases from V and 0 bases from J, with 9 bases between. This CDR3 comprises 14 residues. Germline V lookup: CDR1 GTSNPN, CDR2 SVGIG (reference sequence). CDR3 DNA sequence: TGTGCCTGGACCCCAGGGACAACTAATGAAAAACTGTTTTTT. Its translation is CAWTPGTTNEKLFF.

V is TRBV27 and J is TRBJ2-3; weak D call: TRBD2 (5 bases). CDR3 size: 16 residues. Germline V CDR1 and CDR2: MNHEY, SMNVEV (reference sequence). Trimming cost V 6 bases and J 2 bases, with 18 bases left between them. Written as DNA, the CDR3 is TGTGCCAGCAGCTTCGCGCGGGCTGATTCCACAGATACGCAGTATTTT. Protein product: CASSFARADSTDTQYF.

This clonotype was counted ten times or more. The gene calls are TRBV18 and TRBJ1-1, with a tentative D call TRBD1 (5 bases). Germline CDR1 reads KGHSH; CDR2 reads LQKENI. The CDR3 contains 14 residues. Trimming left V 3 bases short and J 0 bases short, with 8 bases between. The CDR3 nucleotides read TGTGCCAGCTCACCGGCGGGGGTGAACACTGAAGCTTTCTTT. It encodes CASSPAGVNTEAFF.

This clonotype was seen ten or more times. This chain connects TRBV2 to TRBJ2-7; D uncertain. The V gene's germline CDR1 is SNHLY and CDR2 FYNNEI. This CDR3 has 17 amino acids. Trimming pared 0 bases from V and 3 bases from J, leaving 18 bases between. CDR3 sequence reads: CASSEALLRDNLYEQYF. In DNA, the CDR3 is TGTGCCAGCAGTGAAGCGCTTCTCAGAGACAATCTCTACGAGCAGTACTTC.

Here the CDR3 DNA reads TGTGCCAGCAGCAGAATGACAGGGGGCAGTCAGCCCCAGCATTTT. Translation gives CASSRMTGGSQPQHF. The chain recombines TRBV28 with TRBJ1-5, with TRBD1 matching 10 bases. V shed 6 bases and J 6 bases; nucleotides not matched to a gene: 8. The CDR3 spans 15 residues. Germline V gene data show CDR1 as MDHEN and CDR2 as SYDVKM. Full variable domain (outside the CDR3, taken from reference TRBV28 and TRBJ1-5): DVKVTQSSRYLVKRTGEKVFLECVQDMDHENMFWYRQDPGLGLRLIYFSYDVKMKEKGDIPEGYSVSREKKERFSLILESASTNQTSMYLCASSRMTGGSQPQHFGDGTRLSIL.

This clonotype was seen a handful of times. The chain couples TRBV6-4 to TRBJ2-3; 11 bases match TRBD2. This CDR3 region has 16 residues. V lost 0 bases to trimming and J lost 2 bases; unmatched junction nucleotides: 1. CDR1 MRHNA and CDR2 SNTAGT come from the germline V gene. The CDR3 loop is CASSDSTSGATDTQYF. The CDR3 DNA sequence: TGTGCCAGCAGTGACTCGACTAGCGGGGCCACAGATACGCAGTATTTT.

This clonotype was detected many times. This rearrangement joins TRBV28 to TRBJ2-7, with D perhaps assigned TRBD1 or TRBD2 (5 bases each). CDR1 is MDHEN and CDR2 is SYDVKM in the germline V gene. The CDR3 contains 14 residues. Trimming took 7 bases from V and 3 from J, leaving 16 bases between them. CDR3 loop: CASTQTGTSYEQYF. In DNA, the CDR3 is TGTGCCAGCACCCAAACCGGGACCAGCTACGAGCAGTACTTC.

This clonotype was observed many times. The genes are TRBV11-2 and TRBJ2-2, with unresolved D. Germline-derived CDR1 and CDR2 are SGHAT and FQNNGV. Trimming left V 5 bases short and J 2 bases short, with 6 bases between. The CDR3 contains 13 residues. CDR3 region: CASSPHNTGELFF. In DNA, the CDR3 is TGTGCCAGCAGCCCCCATAACACCGGGGAGCTGTTTTTT. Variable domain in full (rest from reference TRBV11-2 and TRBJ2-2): EAGVAQSPRYKIIEKRQSVAFWCNPISGHATLYWYQQILGQGPKLLIQFQNNGVVDDSQLPKDRFSAERLKGVDSTLKIQPAKLEDSAVYLCASSPHNTGELFFGEGSRLTVL.

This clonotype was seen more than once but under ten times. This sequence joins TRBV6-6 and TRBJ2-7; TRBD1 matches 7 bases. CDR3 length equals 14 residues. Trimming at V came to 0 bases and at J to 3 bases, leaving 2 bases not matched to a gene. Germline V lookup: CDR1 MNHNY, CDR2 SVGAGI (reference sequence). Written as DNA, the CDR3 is TGTGCCAGCAGTTACTCACAGGGGCACTACGAGCAGTACTTC. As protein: CASSYSQGHYEQYF.

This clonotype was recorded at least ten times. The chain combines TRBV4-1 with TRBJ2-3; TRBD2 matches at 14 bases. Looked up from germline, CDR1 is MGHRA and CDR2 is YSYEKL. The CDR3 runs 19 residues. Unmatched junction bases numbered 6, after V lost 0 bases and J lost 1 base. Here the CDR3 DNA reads TGCGCCAGCAGCCAAGATTTCGGGACTAGCGGGGGCCGCACAGATACGCAGTATTTT. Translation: CASSQDFGTSGGRTDTQYF.

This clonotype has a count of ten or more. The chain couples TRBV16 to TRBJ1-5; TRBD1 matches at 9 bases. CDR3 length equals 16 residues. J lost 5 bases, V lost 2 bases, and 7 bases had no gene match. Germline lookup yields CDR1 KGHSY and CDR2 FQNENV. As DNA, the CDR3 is TGTGCCAGCAGCCAAGGGACAGGGACTCCCTATCAGCCCCAGCATTTT. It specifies CASSQGTGTPYQPQHF.

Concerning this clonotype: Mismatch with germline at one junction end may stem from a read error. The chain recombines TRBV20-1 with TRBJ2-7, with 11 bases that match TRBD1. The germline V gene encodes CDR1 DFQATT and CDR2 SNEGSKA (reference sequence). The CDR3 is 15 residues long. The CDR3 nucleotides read TGCAGTGCTCGAGAAGACGGGACAGGGGGTTGGGAGCAGTACTTC. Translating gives CSAREDGTGGWEQYF.

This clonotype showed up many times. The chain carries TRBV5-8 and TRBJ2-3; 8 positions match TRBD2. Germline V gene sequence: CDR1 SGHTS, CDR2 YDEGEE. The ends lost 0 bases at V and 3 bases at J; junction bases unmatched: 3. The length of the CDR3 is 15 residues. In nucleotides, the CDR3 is TGTGCCAGCAGCTTGGACGTAGCGGGAACAGATACGCAGTATTTT. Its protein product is CASSLDVAGTDTQYF.

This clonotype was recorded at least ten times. DNA for the CDR3: TGTGCCAGCAGCTTGGCCTTAACAGGGGGCTTGAACACTGAAGCTTTCTTT. This encodes CASSLALTGGLNTEAFF. The chain uses TRBV5-8 and TRBJ1-1, with 9 nucleotides matching TRBD1. Unmatched junction bases numbered 6, after V lost 0 bases and J lost 0 bases. Germline V gene sequence: CDR1 SGHTS, CDR2 YDEGEE. This CDR3 spans 17 amino acids.

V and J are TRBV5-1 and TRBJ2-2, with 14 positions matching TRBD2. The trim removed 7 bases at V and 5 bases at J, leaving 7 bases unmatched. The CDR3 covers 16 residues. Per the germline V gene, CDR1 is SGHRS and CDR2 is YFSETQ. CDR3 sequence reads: CASYLGLAGATGELFF. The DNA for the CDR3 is TGCGCCAGCTACTTGGGACTAGCGGGAGCGACCGGGGAGCTGTTTTTT. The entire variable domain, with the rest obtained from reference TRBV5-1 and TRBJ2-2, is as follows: KAGVTQTPRYLIKTRGQQVTLSCSPISGHRSVSWYQQTPGQGLQFLFEYFSETQRNKGNFPGRFSGRQFSNSRSEMNVSTLELGDSALYLCASYLGLAGATGELFFGEGSRLTVL.

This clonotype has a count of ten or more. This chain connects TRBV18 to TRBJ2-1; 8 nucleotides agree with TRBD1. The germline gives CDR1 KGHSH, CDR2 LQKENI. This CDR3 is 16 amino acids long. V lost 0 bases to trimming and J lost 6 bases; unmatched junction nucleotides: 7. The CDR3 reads CASSPPQGVMANEQFF. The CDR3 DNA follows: TGTGCCAGCTCACCACCACAGGGGGTGATGGCCAATGAGCAGTTCTTC.

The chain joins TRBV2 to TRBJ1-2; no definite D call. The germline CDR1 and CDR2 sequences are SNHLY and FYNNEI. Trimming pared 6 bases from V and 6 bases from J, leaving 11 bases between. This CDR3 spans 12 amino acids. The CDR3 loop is CASRFTTHGYTF. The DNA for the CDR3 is TGTGCCAGCAGGTTCACTACTCATGGCTACACCTTC.